Listed here is a single T cell receptor (beta chain). The sample comes from a study of chemoradiotherapy in HPV16-positive cancers. Using immunoSEQ multiplex PCR, the repertoire was profiled, and TCRdb retains in-frame clones only, with some absent. Of about 68,000 clones detected, 85% to 90% appear once; the ten largest clones hold 4% to 5%. V lost 10 bases to trimming and J lost 3 bases; unmatched junction nucleotides: 4. Germline V gives CDR1 LNHDA, CDR2 SQIVND (reference sequence). This CDR3 is 13 amino acids long. The chain links TRBV19 to TRBJ2-4, with TRBD1 matching over 9 bases. The sequences come from blood, collected from a patient who underwent chemoradiotherapy. The TCR originated in a human donor with HPV-associated anogenital cancer. CDR3 in amino acids: CATTGGGKNIQYF. Here the CDR3 DNA reads TGTGCCACCACAGGGGGCGGCAAAAACATTCAGTACTTC.